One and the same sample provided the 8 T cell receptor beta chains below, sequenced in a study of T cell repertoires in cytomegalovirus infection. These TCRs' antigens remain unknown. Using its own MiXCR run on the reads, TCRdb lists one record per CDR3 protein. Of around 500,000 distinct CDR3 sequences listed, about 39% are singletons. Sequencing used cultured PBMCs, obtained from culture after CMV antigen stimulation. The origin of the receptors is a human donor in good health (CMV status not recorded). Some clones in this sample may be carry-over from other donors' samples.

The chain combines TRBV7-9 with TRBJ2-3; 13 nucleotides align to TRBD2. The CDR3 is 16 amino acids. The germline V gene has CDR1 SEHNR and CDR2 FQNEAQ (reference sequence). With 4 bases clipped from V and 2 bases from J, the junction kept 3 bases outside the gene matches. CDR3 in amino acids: CASSSGTSGTTDTQYF. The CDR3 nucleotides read TGTGCCAGCAGCTCCGGGACTAGCGGGACCACAGATACGCAGTATTTT.

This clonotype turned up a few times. The CDR3 spells CASSSELAATDTQYF. CDR3 bases: TGTGCCAGCAGCTCCGAACTAGCGGCCACAGATACGCAGTATTTT. The chain recombines TRBV5-4 with TRBJ2-3; 8 bases are shared with TRBD2. The germline gives CDR1 SGHNT, CDR2 YYREEE (reference sequence). CDR3 length: 15 residues. J gave up 2 bases and V 3 bases, and 5 bases lay outside the gene matches.

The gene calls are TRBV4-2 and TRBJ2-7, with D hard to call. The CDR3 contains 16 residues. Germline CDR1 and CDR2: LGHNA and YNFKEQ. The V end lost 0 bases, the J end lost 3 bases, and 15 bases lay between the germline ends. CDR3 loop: CASSQDWPYPDYEQYF. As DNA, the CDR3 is TGTGCCAGCAGCCAAGATTGGCCCTATCCGGACTACGAGCAGTACTTC.

Here the CDR3 DNA reads TGTGCCAGCAGTGGGCTAGCGGGAGTGCGGGAGACCCAGTACTTC. Protein sequence: CASSGLAGVRETQYF. The chain uses TRBV6-6 and TRBJ2-5; 10 nucleotides align to TRBD2. CDR3 length equals 15 residues. The germline gives CDR1 MNHNY, CDR2 SVGAGI (reference sequence). J lost 5 bases, V lost 5 bases, and 8 bases had no gene match.

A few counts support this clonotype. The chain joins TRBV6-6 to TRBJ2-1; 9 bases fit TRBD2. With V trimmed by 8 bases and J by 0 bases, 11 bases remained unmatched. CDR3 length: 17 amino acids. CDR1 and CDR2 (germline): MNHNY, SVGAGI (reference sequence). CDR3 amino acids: CASQNPSGMSSYNEQFF. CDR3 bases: TGTGCCAGCCAAAACCCTAGCGGGATGAGCTCCTACAATGAGCAGTTCTTC.

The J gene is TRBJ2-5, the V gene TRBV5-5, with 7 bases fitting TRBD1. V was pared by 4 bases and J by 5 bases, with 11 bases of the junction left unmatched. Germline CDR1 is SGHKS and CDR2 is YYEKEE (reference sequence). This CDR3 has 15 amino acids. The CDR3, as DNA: TGTGCCAGCAGCGATGGGACAGAAGGTTGGGAGACCCAGTACTTC. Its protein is CASSDGTEGWETQYF.

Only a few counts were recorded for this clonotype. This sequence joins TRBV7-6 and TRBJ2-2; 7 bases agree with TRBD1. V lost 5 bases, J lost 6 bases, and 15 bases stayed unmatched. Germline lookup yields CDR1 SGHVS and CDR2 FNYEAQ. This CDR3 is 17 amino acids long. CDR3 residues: CASSLPRRGYKAGELFF. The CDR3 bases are TGTGCCAGCAGCCTTCCCCGCAGGGGGTATAAGGCCGGGGAGCTGTTTTTT. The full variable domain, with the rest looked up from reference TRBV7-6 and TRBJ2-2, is GAGVSQSPRYKVTKRGQDVALRCDPISGHVSLYWYRQALGQGPEFLTYFNYEAQQDKSGLPNDRFSAERPEGSISTLTIQRTEQRDSAMYRCASSLPRRGYKAGELFFGEGSRLTVL.

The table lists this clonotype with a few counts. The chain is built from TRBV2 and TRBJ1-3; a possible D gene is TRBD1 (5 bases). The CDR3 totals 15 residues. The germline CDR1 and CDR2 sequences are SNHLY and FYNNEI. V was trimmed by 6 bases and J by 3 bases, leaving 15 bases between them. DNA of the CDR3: TGTGCCAGCAGCCGCAGGGTAATGAGTGGAAACACCATATATTTT. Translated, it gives CASSRRVMSGNTIYF.